The 29 T cell receptor beta chains reported below all come from one sample, sequenced in a study of blood T cell repertoires in COVID-19. Produced via immunoSEQ multiplex PCR; TCRdb's table is partial and in-frame only. The sample carries roughly 57,000 clones, roughly 90% recorded once. Sequencing used peripheral blood. The receptors stem from a human donor in a cohort sampled during active COVID-19.

The rearrangement links TRBV2 to TRBJ2-1, with D maybe TRBD2 (5 bases). The germline CDR1 and CDR2 sequences are SNHLY and FYNNEI. This CDR3 comprises 15 residues. V shed 2 bases and J shed 3 bases, with 11 bases lying between them. CDR3 loop: CASSELERYYNEQFF. In DNA, the CDR3 is TGTGCCAGCAGTGAATTGGAGCGGTACTACAATGAGCAGTTCTTC. Complete variable domain (other parts from reference TRBV2 and TRBJ2-1): EPEVTQTPSHQVTQMGQEVILRCVPISNHLYFYWYRQILGQKVEFLVSFYNNEISEKSEIFDDQFSVERPDGSNFTLKIRSTKLEDSAMYFCASSELERYYNEQFFGPGTRLTVL.

The chain couples TRBV6-4 to TRBJ1-2, with TRBD1 as a possible D gene (5 bases). The CDR3 has 16 amino acids. Germline CDR1 MRHNA, CDR2 SNTAGT. Trimming left V 0 bases short and J 4 bases short, with 15 bases between. The CDR3 sequence: CASSDSKSLGVYGYTF. DNA for the CDR3: TGTGCCAGCAGTGACTCGAAATCCTTAGGGGTCTATGGCTACACCTTC.

The chain employs TRBV7-8 and TRBJ2-7; 10 bases align to TRBD2. CDR3 length: 15 residues. The trim removed 3 bases at V and 2 bases at J, leaving 4 bases unmatched. Germline loops: CDR1 SGHVS, CDR2 FQNEAQ. In nucleotides, the CDR3 is TGTGCCAGCAGCTTTAGCGGGGGGCGAACCTACGAGCAGTACTTC. Its protein product is CASSFSGGRTYEQYF.

CDR3 sequence: CASSLGDTHSPLHF. The DNA of the CDR3 is TGCGCCAGCAGCTTGGGGGACACACATTCACCCCTCCACTTT. The chain carries TRBV5-1 and TRBJ1-6; a weak D match, TRBD1 (6 bases). This CDR3 has 14 amino acids. Germline-derived CDR1 and CDR2 are SGHRS and YFSETQ. V was trimmed by 0 bases and J by 8 bases, leaving 9 bases between them. Supplemented by reference TRBV5-1 and TRBJ1-6, the full variable domain reads KAGVTQTPRYLIKTRGQQVTLSCSPISGHRSVSWYQQTPGQGLQFLFEYFSETQRNKGNFPGRFSGRQFSNSRSEMNVSTLELGDSALYLCASSLGDTHSPLHFGNGTRLTVT.

The chain combines TRBV7-9 with TRBJ1-5, with 7 bases matching TRBD1. The CDR3 is 14 amino acids. The J segment lost 2 bases and the V segment lost 4 bases, leaving 2 bases of the junction unmatched. In germline, CDR1 is SEHNR, CDR2 FQNEAQ (reference sequence). The CDR3 spells CASSYGTGNQPQHF. The CDR3 coding sequence is TGTGCCAGCAGCTACGGGACAGGCAATCAGCCCCAGCATTTT.

The V call is TRBV5-1, the J call TRBJ2-3, with 7 bases identical to TRBD2. The junction had 15 bases not matched to a gene; V was cut back by 0 bases and J by 2 bases. CDR1 SGHRS and CDR2 YFSETQ come from the germline V gene. CDR3 length equals 19 residues. The CDR3 DNA follows: TGCGCCAGCAGCTTGGAAAGGTACCTCGAGCGGGGATCCACAGATACGCAGTATTTT. Its translation: CASSLERYLERGSTDTQYF.

The chain is built from TRBV7-9 and TRBJ2-4; the match to TRBD1 covers 7 bases. The length of the CDR3 is 15 residues. Germline CDR1 is SEHNR and CDR2 is FQNEAQ (reference sequence). The ends lost 6 bases at V and 0 bases at J; junction bases unmatched: 5. DNA for the CDR3: TGTGCCAGCAGTCCGGACAGGTTAGCCAAAAACATTCAGTACTTC. Protein sequence: CASSPDRLAKNIQYF.

This chain links TRBV7-2 with TRBJ2-5; D might be TRBD1 (6 bases). Trimming left V 6 bases short and J 4 bases short, with 15 bases between. Germline CDR1 reads SGHTA; CDR2 reads FQGNSA. The CDR3 contains 14 residues. The CDR3 sequence is CASRPTGSSETQYF. CDR3 nucleotides: TGTGCCAGCAGGCCGACAGGTAGTTCAGAGACCCAGTACTTC.

The chain couples TRBV21-1 to TRBJ2-1; the table's D call of TRBD2 was not tested on the DNA. TRBV21-1 represents a pseudogene. CDR3 length equals 18 residues. The CDR3 protein is CASSKRTPRPGAYNEQFF. The CDR3 region has the DNA TGTGCCAGCAGCAAAAGGACCCCCAGACCCGGGGCCTACAATGAGCAGTTCTTC.

The chain uses TRBV7-9 and TRBJ2-3; 9 bases are a match to TRBD2. CDR3 size: 15 residues. Germline loops: CDR1 SEHNR, CDR2 FQNEAQ (reference sequence). V lost 5 bases and J lost 3; bases outside the gene matches: 6. CDR3 nucleotide sequence: TGTGCCAGCAGCAAAGCGGGGGGATGGACAGATACGCAGTATTTT. It specifies CASSKAGGWTDTQYF.

The rearrangement uses TRBV6-5 and TRBJ1-2, with 9 bases identical to TRBD1. V lost 2 bases to trimming and J lost 2 bases; unmatched junction nucleotides: 3. This CDR3 is 15 amino acids long. The germline V gene has CDR1 MNHEY and CDR2 SVGAGI. The CDR3 coding sequence is TGTGCCAGCAGTTACGGGACAGGGCGGAACTATGGCTACACCTTC. Protein product: CASSYGTGRNYGYTF.

The V and J genes are TRBV7-9 and TRBJ1-6; D may be TRBD1 (6 bases). The length of the CDR3 is 17 residues. The V end was cut by 0 bases, the J end by 7 bases, with 16 bases between. Looked up from germline, CDR1 is SEHNR and CDR2 is FQNEAQ (reference sequence). In DNA form, the CDR3 reads TGTGCCAGCAGCTTAGCGGGGACATCGAAAAGGAATTCACCCCTCCACTTT. Translation: CASSLAGTSKRNSPLHF.

V and J are TRBV6-1 and TRBJ2-5, with D perhaps TRBD1 (6 bases). V dropped 0 bases and J dropped 5 bases, with 13 bases sitting between them. CDR1 and CDR2 (germline): MNHNS, SASEGT. The CDR3 is 15 amino acids. CDR3 in DNA: TGTGCCAGCAGTGAAGCGGGGGCCGGGCGGGAGACCCAGTACTTC. As protein: CASSEAGAGRETQYF.

The V call is TRBV3-1 (or the pseudogene TRBV3-2), the J call TRBJ2-7; 9 positions agree with TRBD2. This CDR3 is 17 amino acids long. Germline V gene sequence: CDR1 LGHDT, CDR2 YNNKEL (reference sequence). V lost 0 bases to trimming and J lost 4 bases; unmatched junction nucleotides: 10. The CDR3 spells CASSQESAGGGRYEQYF. The CDR3 bases are TGTGCCAGCAGCCAAGAGTCCGCGGGAGGGGGCAGGTACGAGCAGTACTTC.

The chain uses TRBV28 and TRBJ1-1, with TRBD1 matching 9 bases. The J segment lost 4 bases and the V segment lost 5 bases, leaving 8 bases of the junction unmatched. Germline V lookup: CDR1 MDHEN, CDR2 SYDVKM. The CDR3 consists of 15 residues. Written as DNA, the CDR3 is TGTGCCAGCAGTCTACCCGGGACAGGGAGCACTGAAGCTTTCTTT. Translation gives CASSLPGTGSTEAFF.

The genes are TRBV3-1 (or the pseudogene TRBV3-2) and TRBJ2-5; TRBD2 is a possible D gene (6 bases). This CDR3 region has 16 residues. Germline values: CDR1 LGHDT, CDR2 YNNKEL (reference sequence). Deletions cut 0 bases from V and 0 bases from J, with 11 bases between. In DNA form, the CDR3 reads TGTGCCAGCAGCCAAGACAAGCGGGTGTACCAAGAGACCCAGTACTTC. Amino acid sequence: CASSQDKRVYQETQYF.

The chain couples TRBV7-9 to TRBJ2-2, with 10 bases that match TRBD2. Germline-derived CDR1 and CDR2 are SEHNR and FQNEAQ (reference sequence). With 5 bases clipped from V and 5 bases from J, the junction kept 5 bases outside the gene matches. The CDR3 runs to 15 residues. The CDR3 sequence: CASSPDSGGTGELFF. The CDR3, as DNA: TGTGCCAGCAGCCCGGATAGCGGGGGGACCGGGGAGCTGTTTTTT.

V gene TRBV7-6 combines with J gene TRBJ1-5, with 8 bases identical to TRBD1. Per germline, CDR1 SGHVS and CDR2 FNYEAQ. The ends lost 4 bases at V and 6 bases at J; junction bases unmatched: 5. The CDR3 loop spans 14 amino acids. This CDR3 is CASSYRQGSQPQHF. In DNA, the CDR3 is TGTGCCAGCAGCTATAGACAGGGGAGTCAGCCCCAGCATTTT.

The rearrangement uses TRBV6-2 or TRBV6-3 and TRBJ2-3, with TRBD2 matching over 9 bases. This CDR3 comprises 15 residues. The junction had 6 bases not matched to a gene; V was cut back by 4 bases and J by 4 bases. The germline V gene encodes CDR1 MNHEY and CDR2 SVGEGT. In DNA, the CDR3 is TGTGCCAGCAGTTTTTGGCGGGGGGGATCAGATACGCAGTATTTT. This gives the protein CASSFWRGGSDTQYF.

This chain uses TRBV30 with TRBJ1-5; D might be TRBD1 (5 bases). Germline V gives CDR1 GTSNPN, CDR2 SVGIG (reference sequence). V gave up 3 bases and J gave up 2 bases, with 11 bases separating them. The CDR3 covers 14 residues. For the CDR3, the DNA is TGTGCCTGGAGCCCCGGAGGGGGCAATCAGCCCCAGCATTTT. Encoded protein: CAWSPGGGNQPQHF.

The chain couples TRBV7-3 to TRBJ2-1; TRBD2 aligns across 13 bases. Germline V gene sequence: CDR1 SGHTA, CDR2 FQGTGA. The CDR3 has 16 residues. The V gene end was trimmed by 5 bases and the J gene end by 7 bases; junction bases not matched to a gene: 8. The CDR3 here is CASSPTLAGGGNEQFF. Written as DNA, the CDR3 is TGTGCCAGCAGCCCCACACTAGCGGGGGGGGGAAATGAGCAGTTCTTC. The full variable domain, completed using reference TRBV7-3 and TRBJ2-1, is GAGVSQTPSNKVTEKGKYVELRCDPISGHTALYWYRQSLGQGPEFLIYFQGTGAADDSGLPNDRFFAVRPEGSVSTLKIQRTERGDSAVYLCASSPTLAGGGNEQFFGPGTRLTVL.

This chain joins TRBV6-6 and TRBJ2-3; D is undetermined. The length of the CDR3 is 14 residues. The germline V and J ends were trimmed by 2 bases and 6 bases, with 12 bases remaining between them. CDR1 MNHNY and CDR2 SVGAGI come from the germline V gene (reference sequence). CDR3 residues: CASSYGYYGDTQYF. The CDR3 DNA reads as TGTGCCAGCAGTTACGGGTATTACGGGGATACGCAGTATTTT.

The chain uses TRBV5-4 and TRBJ1-2; 10 bases line up with TRBD1. Germline-derived CDR1 and CDR2 are SGHNT and YYREEE (reference sequence). CDR3 length: 14 residues. With 4 bases clipped from V and 7 bases from J, the junction kept 7 bases outside the gene matches. DNA for the CDR3: TGTGCCAGCAGCCCTAGGACAGGGGGAGGTGGCTACACCTTC. It yields the protein CASSPRTGGGGYTF. The full variable domain, completed using reference TRBV5-4 and TRBJ1-2, is ETGVTQSPTHLIKTRGQQVTLRCSSQSGHNTVSWYQQALGQGPQFIFQYYREEENGRGNFPPRFSGLQFPNYSSELNVNALELDDSALYLCASSPRTGGGGYTFGSGTRLTVV.

This clone was found once. The chain joins TRBV11-2 to TRBJ2-7; D is possibly TRBD2 (5 bases). This CDR3 is built from 14 residues. Between the trimmed V and J ends, which lost 5 bases and 0 bases, there was a span of 11 bases. Germline V gives CDR1 SGHAT, CDR2 FQNNGV. DNA of the CDR3: TGTGCCAGCAGCCCCCCCGGGATCTCCTACGAGCAGTACTTC. It is translated as CASSPPGISYEQYF.

V gene TRBV5-1 combines with J gene TRBJ2-2, with 9 bases that match TRBD1. CDR3 length: 15 residues. Unmatched junction bases numbered 2, after V lost 0 bases and J lost 5 bases. The germline CDR1 and CDR2 sequences are SGHRS and YFSETQ. The CDR3 DNA reads TGCGCCAGCAGCTTGGGGGGACAGGGAACCGGGGAGCTGTTTTTT. It specifies CASSLGGQGTGELFF.

As DNA, the CDR3 is TGTGCCTGCGGGGGAGTTTATTCACCCCTCCACTTT. Translation gives CACGGVYSPLHF. This sequence joins TRBV7-8 and TRBJ1-6, with D possibly matching TRBD1 (5 bases). The CDR3 sequence is 12 residues long. V was pared by 11 bases and J by 8 bases, with 13 bases between. From germline, CDR1 is SGHVS and CDR2 FQNEAQ.

The chain links TRBV2 to TRBJ2-7, with D maybe TRBD1 (6 bases). V lost 8 bases and J lost 2, with 16 bases in between. CDR1 SNHLY and CDR2 FYNNEI come from the germline V gene. CDR3 length: 14 residues. CDR3: CASRTALLTYEQYF. In DNA, the CDR3 is TGTGCCAGCCGGACAGCCCTTTTAACCTACGAGCAGTACTTC. The full variable domain, completed using reference TRBV2 and TRBJ2-7, is EPEVTQTPSHQVTQMGQEVILRCVPISNHLYFYWYRQILGQKVEFLVSFYNNEISEKSEIFDDQFSVERPDGSNFTLKIRSTKLEDSAMYFCASRTALLTYEQYFGPGTRLTVT.

The CDR3 bases are TGCGCCAGCAGCCAAGATAGTGGACTAGCGGTTTCCAATGAGCAGTTCTTC. This gives the protein CASSQDSGLAVSNEQFF. This chain connects TRBV4-1 to TRBJ2-1; 10 bases map to TRBD2. Germline V CDR1 and CDR2: MGHRA, YSYEKL. V trimming: 0 bases; J trimming: 6 bases; junction bases outside the gene matches: 8. The length of the CDR3 is 17 residues.

This clone was seen once. The chain combines TRBV7-6 with TRBJ2-7, with D unresolved. CDR3 length: 16 residues. The V end was cut by 5 bases, the J end by 4 bases, with 21 bases between. Germline values: CDR1 SGHVS, CDR2 FNYEAQ. DNA for the CDR3: TGTGCCAGCAGCATAGGGATACTATACTCTCTATACGAGCAGTACTTC. Translation: CASSIGILYSLYEQYF.